Following are 8 T cell receptor beta chains from one sample sequenced in a study of OX40 agonist ivuxolimab in advanced cancers. Measured with immunoSEQ multiplex PCR; TCRdb has only the in-frame clones, and not every one. The sample has roughly 68,000 clones; 75% to 85% are singletons. The sample in question was CD4+ or CD8+ T cells sorted from blood, obtained in a trial of the OX40 agonist ivuxolimab. These receptors all stem from an adult with an advanced solid tumor such as melanoma, head and neck, liver or kidney cancer.

The rearrangement joins TRBV5-1 to TRBJ2-4; a possible D gene is TRBD2 (6 bases). Trimming took off 0 bases at V and 0 bases at J, with 25 bases between the two ends. There are 21 residues in the CDR3. Germline V gene data show CDR1 as SGHRS and CDR2 as YFSETQ. The CDR3 here is CASSLGPPGPPSVLAKNIQYF. Here the CDR3 DNA reads TGCGCCAGCAGCTTGGGTCCGCCGGGACCACCTAGCGTTCTAGCCAAAAACATTCAGTACTTC. Using reference TRBV5-1 and TRBJ2-4 for the parts outside the CDR3, the full variable domain is KAGVTQTPRYLIKTRGQQVTLSCSPISGHRSVSWYQQTPGQGLQFLFEYFSETQRNKGNFPGRFSGRQFSNSRSEMNVSTLELGDSALYLCASSLGPPGPPSVLAKNIQYFGAGTRLSVL.

J is TRBJ2-5 and V is TRBV7-9, with D perhaps given as TRBD1 or TRBD2 (5 bases each). The germline CDR1 and CDR2 sequences are SEHNR and FQNEAQ (reference sequence). The ends were cut back, 1 base at V and 3 bases at J, with 12 bases in the middle. This CDR3 spans 15 amino acids. CDR3 sequence: CASSLDGDPEETQYF. CDR3 nucleotide sequence: TGTGCCAGCAGCTTAGACGGGGACCCAGAAGAGACCCAGTACTTC.

The chain carries TRBV9 and TRBJ1-2, with D possibly being TRBD1 (5 bases). The V end lost 0 bases, the J end lost 1 base, and 10 bases lay between the germline ends. Germline CDR1 is SGDLS and CDR2 is YYNGEE. The CDR3 has 15 residues. CDR3 bases: TGTGCCAGCAGCGTAGGAGGCAGGGTTAACTATGGCTACACCTTC. Its translation is CASSVGGRVNYGYTF.

The chain is built from TRBV28 and TRBJ2-4; 8 nucleotides line up with TRBD2. CDR3 length: 15 amino acids. CDR1 and CDR2 from the germline V gene are MDHEN and SYDVKM. J was trimmed by 2 bases and V by 7 bases; bases with no gene match: 7. CDR3 nucleotides: TGTGCCAGCAAGGTAGCGGGATTTTCCAAAAACATTCAGTACTTC. It yields the protein CASKVAGFSKNIQYF.

The chain couples TRBV19 to TRBJ2-2; TRBD1 aligns across 10 bases. The V and J ends lost 3 bases and 5 bases, in that order; junction bases with no gene match: 9. CDR1 and CDR2 (germline): LNHDA, SQIVND (reference sequence). The CDR3 sequence is 17 residues long. CDR3 sequence (DNA): TGTGCCAGTAGTATCGTCGCGGGACAGGGGTGGACCGGGGAGCTGTTTTTT. Its protein is CASSIVAGQGWTGELFF.

In its sample, this clone was seen once. V and J are TRBV29-1 and TRBJ2-4; D is possibly TRBD1 (5 bases). Trimming stripped 1 base from V and 8 bases from J, with 9 bases between. In germline, CDR1 is SQVTM, CDR2 ANQGSEA. This CDR3 has 12 amino acids. The CDR3 sequence is CSVEGAGYIQYF. The CDR3 DNA follows: TGCAGCGTTGAAGGAGCAGGGTACATTCAGTACTTC.

A word on this clone: The junction departs from the called germline gene at one end, perhaps through a read error. This rearrangement joins TRBV6-5 to TRBJ2-1; the match to TRBD1 covers 7 bases. Germline V gene data show CDR1 as MNHEY and CDR2 as SVGAGI. This CDR3 contains 12 residues. CDR3 region: CASGYRGSEQFF. The CDR3 DNA reads TGTGCCAGCGGTTACAGGGGAAGTGAGCAGTTCTTC.

CDR3 in DNA: TGTGCCAGTAGTATGAAAGGTAATCAGCCCCAGCATTTT. It translates to CASSMKGNQPQHF. This chain uses TRBV19 with TRBJ1-5; D remains unclear. The germline V gene encodes CDR1 LNHDA and CDR2 SQIVND (reference sequence). The CDR3 has 13 residues. Trimming left V 3 bases short and J 4 bases short, with 7 bases between.